The entry that follows covers one TCR beta chain sequence. The sample belongs to a study of blood T cell repertoires in COVID-19. Background on the study: The United States, Italy and Spain supplied acute and convalescent COVID-19 samples.

Sequenced by immunoSEQ multiplex PCR; TCRdb stores in-frame clones only, minus some. The sample lists fewer than 200,000 clones, 89% occurring once. Per the germline V gene, CDR1 is SEHNR and CDR2 is FQNEAQ (reference sequence). The CDR3 is 15 residues long. Unmatched junction bases numbered 6, after V lost 5 bases and J lost 0 bases. Sequencing input: peripheral blood. The sequence was obtained from a man aged 18 to 35 who had recovered from COVID-19. This chain joins TRBV7-9 and TRBJ1-1; 7 nucleotides line up with TRBD1. This CDR3 reads CASSRQGPMNTEAFF. The CDR3 nucleotides are TGTGCCAGCAGCAGACAGGGCCCTATGAACACTGAAGCTTTCTTT.